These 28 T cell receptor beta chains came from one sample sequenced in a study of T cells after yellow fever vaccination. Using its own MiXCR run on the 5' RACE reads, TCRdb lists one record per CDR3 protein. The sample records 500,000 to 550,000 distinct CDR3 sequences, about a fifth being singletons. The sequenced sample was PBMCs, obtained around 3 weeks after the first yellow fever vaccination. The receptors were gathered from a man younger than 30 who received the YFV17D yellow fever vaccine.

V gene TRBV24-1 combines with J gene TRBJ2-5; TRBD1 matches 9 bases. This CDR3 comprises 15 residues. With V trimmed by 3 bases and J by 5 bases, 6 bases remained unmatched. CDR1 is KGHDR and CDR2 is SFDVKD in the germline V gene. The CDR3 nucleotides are TGTGCCACCAGTGATCCCACGACAGGGGGGGAGACCCAGTACTTC. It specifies CATSDPTTGGETQYF.

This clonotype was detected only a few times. As DNA, the CDR3 is TGCAGTGCGGATACTCCGCTTAAGGCAGATACGCAGTATTTT. Its translation is CSADTPLKADTQYF. The chain uses TRBV20-1 and TRBJ2-3; D gene uncertain. V was shortened by 6 bases and J by 4 bases, with 17 bases between the two germline ends. Germline loops: CDR1 DFQATT, CDR2 SNEGSKA (reference sequence). This CDR3 is 14 amino acids long.

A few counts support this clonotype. The CDR3 nucleotides read TGCGCCAGCAGGGGACCCAGCACAGATACGCAGTATTTT. Its protein product is CASRGPSTDTQYF. J is TRBJ2-3 and V is TRBV4-1; D tentatively fits TRBD1 or TRBD2 (5 bases each). The germline V gene has CDR1 MGHRA and CDR2 YSYEKL. CDR3 length: 13 residues. The V and J ends lost 6 bases and 0 bases respectively, with 7 bases between them.

The CDR3 sequence: CASSVARAPYEQYF. As DNA, the CDR3 is TGTGCCAGCAGCGTAGCCAGGGCCCCCTACGAGCAGTACTTC. The chain employs TRBV9 and TRBJ2-7; a weak D match, TRBD1 (5 bases). The CDR3 contains 14 residues. V lost 0 bases and J lost 2, with 9 bases in between. Per germline, CDR1 SGDLS and CDR2 YYNGEE.

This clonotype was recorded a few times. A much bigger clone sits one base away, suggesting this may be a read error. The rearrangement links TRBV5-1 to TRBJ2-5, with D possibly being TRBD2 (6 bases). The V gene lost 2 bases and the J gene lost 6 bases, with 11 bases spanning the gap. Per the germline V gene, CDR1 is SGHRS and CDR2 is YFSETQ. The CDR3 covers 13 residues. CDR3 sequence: CASSFWGGKTQYF. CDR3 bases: TGCGCCAGCAGCTTTTGGGGAGGAAAGACCCAGTACTTC. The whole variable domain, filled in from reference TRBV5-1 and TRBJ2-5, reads KAGVTQTPRYLIKTRGQQVTLSCSPISGHRSVSWYQQTPGQGLQFLFEYFSETQRNKGNFPGRFSGRQFSNSRSEMNVSTLELGDSALYLCASSFWGGKTQYFGPGTRLLVL.

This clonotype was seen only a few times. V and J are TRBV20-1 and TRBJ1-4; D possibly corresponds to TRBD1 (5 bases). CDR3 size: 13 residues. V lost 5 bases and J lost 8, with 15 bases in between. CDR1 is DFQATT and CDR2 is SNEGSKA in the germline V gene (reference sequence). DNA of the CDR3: TGCAGTGCTTCTCAGGGTGGTTGGGAAAAACTGTTTTTT. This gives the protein CSASQGGWEKLFF.

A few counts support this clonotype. CDR3 bases: TGTGCCAGCACCCGGACAGAAAACAATGAGCAGTTCTTC. This codes for CASTRTENNEQFF. This chain links TRBV6-1 with TRBJ2-1; perhaps TRBD1 as D (6 bases). The CDR3 covers 13 residues. CDR1 is MNHNS, CDR2 SASEGT, per germline. V shed 7 bases and J shed 5 bases, with 12 bases lying between them.

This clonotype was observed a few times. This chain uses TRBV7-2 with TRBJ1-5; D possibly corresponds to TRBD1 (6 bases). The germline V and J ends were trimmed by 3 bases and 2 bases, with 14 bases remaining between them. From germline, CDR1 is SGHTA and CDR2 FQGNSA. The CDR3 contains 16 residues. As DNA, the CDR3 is TGTGCCAGCAGCTTCGGCAGGGGTATGGGCAATCAGCCCCAGCATTTT. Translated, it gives CASSFGRGMGNQPQHF. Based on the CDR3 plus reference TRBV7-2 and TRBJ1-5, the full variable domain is GAGVSQSPSNKVTEKGKDVELRCDPISGHTALYWYRQSLGQGLEFLIYFQGNSAPDKSGLPSDRFSAERTGGSVSTLTIQRTQQEDSAVYLCASSFGRGMGNQPQHFGDGTRLSIL.

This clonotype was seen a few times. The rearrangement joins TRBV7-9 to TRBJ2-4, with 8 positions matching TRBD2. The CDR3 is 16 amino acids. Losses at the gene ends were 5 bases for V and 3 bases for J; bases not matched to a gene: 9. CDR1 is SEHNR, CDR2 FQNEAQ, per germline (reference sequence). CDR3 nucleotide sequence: TGTGCCAGCAGCCCCGGTGGAGCGGGGGACAAAAACATTCAGTACTTC. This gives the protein CASSPGGAGDKNIQYF.

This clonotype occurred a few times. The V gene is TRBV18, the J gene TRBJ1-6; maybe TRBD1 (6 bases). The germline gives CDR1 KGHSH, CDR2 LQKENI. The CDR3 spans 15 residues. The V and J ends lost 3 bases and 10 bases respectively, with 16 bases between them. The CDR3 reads CASSPTQGGNSPLHF. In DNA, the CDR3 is TGTGCCAGCTCACCGACACAGGGAGGTAACTCACCCCTCCACTTT.

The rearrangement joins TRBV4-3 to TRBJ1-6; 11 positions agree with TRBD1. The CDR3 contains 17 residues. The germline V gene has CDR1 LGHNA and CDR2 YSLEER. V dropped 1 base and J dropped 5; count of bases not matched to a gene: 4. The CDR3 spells CASSQGDRGVNNSPLHF. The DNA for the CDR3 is TGCGCCAGCAGCCAAGGGGACAGGGGGGTCAATAATTCACCCCTCCACTTT.

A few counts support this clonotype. As DNA, the CDR3 is TGTGCCAGCAGCCGGGACAGGGGCGGAAAGACCCAGTACTTC. Translation: CASSRDRGGKTQYF. The rearrangement joins TRBV7-2 to TRBJ2-5, with 10 bases identical to TRBD1. Losses at the gene ends were 5 bases for V and 6 bases for J; bases not matched to a gene: 6. The germline V gene encodes CDR1 SGHTA and CDR2 FQGNSA. This CDR3 is built from 14 residues.

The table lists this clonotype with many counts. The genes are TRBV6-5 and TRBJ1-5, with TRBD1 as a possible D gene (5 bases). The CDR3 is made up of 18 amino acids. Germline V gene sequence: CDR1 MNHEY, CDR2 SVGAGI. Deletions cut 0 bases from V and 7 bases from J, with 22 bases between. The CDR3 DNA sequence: TGTGCCAGCAGTTACTCGAGGGGTGTCGGTGACACACAGCAGCCCCAGCATTTT. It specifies CASSYSRGVGDTQQPQHF.

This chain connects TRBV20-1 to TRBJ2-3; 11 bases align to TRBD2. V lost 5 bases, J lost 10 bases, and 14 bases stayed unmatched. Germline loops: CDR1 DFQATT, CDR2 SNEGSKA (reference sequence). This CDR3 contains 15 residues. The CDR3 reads CSAYSLAGGPGAQYF. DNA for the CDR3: TGCAGTGCTTACAGTTTAGCGGGGGGGCCTGGAGCGCAGTATTTT.

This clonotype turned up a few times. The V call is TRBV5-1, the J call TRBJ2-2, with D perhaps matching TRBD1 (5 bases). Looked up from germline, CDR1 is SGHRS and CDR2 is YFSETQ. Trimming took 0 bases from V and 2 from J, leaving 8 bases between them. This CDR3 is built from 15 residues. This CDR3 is CASSLGTPNTGELFF. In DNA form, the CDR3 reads TGCGCCAGCAGCTTGGGGACACCCAACACCGGGGAGCTGTTTTTT.

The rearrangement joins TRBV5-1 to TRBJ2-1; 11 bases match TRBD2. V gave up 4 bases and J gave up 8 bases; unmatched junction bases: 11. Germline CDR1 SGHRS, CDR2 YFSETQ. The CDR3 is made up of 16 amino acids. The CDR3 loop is CASSPQLAGGGDEQFF. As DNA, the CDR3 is TGCGCCAGCAGCCCCCAGCTAGCGGGGGGAGGAGATGAGCAGTTCTTC.

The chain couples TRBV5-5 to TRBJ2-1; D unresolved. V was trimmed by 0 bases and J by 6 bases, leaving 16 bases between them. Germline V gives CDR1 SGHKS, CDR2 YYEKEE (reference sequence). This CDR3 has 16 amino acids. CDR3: CASSLATQTIINEQFF. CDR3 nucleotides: TGTGCCAGCAGCTTGGCTACCCAAACCATCATCAATGAGCAGTTCTTC.

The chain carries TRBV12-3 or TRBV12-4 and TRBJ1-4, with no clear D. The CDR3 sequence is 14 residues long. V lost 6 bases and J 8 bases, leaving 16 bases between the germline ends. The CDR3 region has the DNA TGTGCCAGCAGCGACTCTCCCTACGGGGAAAAACTGTTTTTT. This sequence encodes CASSDSPYGEKLFF.

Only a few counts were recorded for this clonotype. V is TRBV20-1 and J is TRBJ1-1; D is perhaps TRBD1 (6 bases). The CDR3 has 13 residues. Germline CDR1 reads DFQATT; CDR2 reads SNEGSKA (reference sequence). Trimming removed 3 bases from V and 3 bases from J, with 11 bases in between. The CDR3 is CSASSGAHTEAFF. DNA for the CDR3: TGCAGTGCTAGTTCGGGGGCCCACACTGAAGCTTTCTTT.

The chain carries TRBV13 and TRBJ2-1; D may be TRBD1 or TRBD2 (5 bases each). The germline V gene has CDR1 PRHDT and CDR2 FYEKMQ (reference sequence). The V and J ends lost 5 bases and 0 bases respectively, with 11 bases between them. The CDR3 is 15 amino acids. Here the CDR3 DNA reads TGTGCCAGCAGCCACCGGGGCAGCTCCTACAATGAGCAGTTCTTC. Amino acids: CASSHRGSSYNEQFF.

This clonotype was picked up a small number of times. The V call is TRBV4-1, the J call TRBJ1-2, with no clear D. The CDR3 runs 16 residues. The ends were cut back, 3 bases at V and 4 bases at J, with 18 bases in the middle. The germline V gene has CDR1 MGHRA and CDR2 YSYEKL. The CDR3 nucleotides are TGCGCCAGCAGCCACGGGAATCGGGAAGGGATCTATGGCTACACCTTC. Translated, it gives CASSHGNREGIYGYTF.

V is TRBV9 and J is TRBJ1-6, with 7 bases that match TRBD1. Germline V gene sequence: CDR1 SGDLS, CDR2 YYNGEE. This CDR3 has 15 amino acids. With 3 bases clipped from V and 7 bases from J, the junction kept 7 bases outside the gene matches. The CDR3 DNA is TGTGCCAGCAGCGCCTGGGACAGACGGAATTCACCCCTCCACTTT. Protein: CASSAWDRRNSPLHF.

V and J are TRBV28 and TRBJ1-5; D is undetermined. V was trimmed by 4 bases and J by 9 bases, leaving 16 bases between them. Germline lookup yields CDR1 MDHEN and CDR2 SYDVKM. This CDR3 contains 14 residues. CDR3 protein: CASSYGPGDRPQHF. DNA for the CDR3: TGTGCCAGCAGTTACGGGCCGGGCGATCGGCCCCAGCATTTT. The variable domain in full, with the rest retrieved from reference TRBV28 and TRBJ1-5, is DVKVTQSSRYLVKRTGEKVFLECVQDMDHENMFWYRQDPGLGLRLIYFSYDVKMKEKGDIPEGYSVSREKKERFSLILESASTNQTSMYLCASSYGPGDRPQHFGDGTRLSIL.

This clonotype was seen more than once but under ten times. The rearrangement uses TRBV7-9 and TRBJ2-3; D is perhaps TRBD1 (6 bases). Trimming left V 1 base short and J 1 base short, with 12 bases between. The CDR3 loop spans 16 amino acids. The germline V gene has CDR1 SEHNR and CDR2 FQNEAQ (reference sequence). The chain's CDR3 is CASSLDVRQGTDTQYF. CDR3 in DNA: TGTGCCAGCAGCTTAGACGTGAGACAGGGCACAGATACGCAGTATTTT.

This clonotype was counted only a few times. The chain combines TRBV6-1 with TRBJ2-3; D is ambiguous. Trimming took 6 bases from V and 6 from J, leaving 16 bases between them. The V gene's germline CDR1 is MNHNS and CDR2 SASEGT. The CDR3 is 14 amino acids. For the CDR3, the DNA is TGTGCCAGCAGGATTGACTGGGCCCGCGATACGCAGTATTTT. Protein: CASRIDWARDTQYF.

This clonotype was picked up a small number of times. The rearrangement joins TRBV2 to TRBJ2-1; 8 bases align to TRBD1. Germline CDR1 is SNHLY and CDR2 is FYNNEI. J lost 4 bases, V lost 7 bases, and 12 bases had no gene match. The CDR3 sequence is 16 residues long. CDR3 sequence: CASTRRTGRSYNEQFF. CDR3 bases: TGTGCCAGCACTCGCCGGACAGGGAGGTCATACAATGAGCAGTTCTTC.

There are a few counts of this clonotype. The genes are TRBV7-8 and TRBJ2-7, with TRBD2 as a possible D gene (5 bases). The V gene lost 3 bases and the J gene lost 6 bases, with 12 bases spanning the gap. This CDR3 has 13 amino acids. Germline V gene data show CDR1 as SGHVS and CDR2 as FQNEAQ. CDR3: CASSFGPGSEQYF. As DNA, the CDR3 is TGTGCCAGCAGCTTTGGCCCGGGGAGCGAGCAGTACTTC.

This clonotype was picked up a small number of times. CDR3 amino acids: CASSHRGENIQYF. The CDR3 nucleotides are TGTGCCAGCAGCCACAGGGGCGAAAACATTCAGTACTTC. The chain couples TRBV5-5 to TRBJ2-4; 7 bases line up with TRBD1. V lost 4 bases, J lost 5 bases, and 3 bases stayed unmatched. Germline V gene lookup returns CDR1 SGHKS and CDR2 YYEKEE (reference sequence). The length of the CDR3 is 13 residues.